Below are 30 T cell receptor beta chains sequenced from a single sample in a study of blood T cell repertoires in COVID-19. TCRdb's copy holds only in-frame clones and misses some; the assay was immunoSEQ multiplex PCR. Of around 120,000 clones listed, about four fifths are singletons. Sequencing input: peripheral blood. These receptors originate from a middle-aged man with active or convalescent COVID-19.

This clone appeared a few times. The genes are TRBV10-3 and TRBJ1-4; 9 nucleotides agree with TRBD1. Germline values: CDR1 ENHRY, CDR2 SYGVKD. Unmatched junction bases numbered 4, after V lost 6 bases and J lost 8 bases. The CDR3 covers 13 residues. This CDR3 is CAIRGQGREKLFF. In nucleotides, the CDR3 is TGTGCCATCAGAGGACAGGGGCGGGAAAAACTGTTTTTT.

The chain couples TRBV7-3 to TRBJ2-3; 7 bases align to TRBD2. The CDR3 has 20 amino acids. Losses at the gene ends were 0 bases for V and 2 bases for J; bases not matched to a gene: 17. CDR1 and CDR2 (germline): SGHTA, FQGTGA. CDR3 region: CASSLTFPGRTRTFTDTQYF. The CDR3 DNA is TGTGCCAGCAGCTTAACGTTTCCTGGGAGGACTAGGACGTTCACAGATACGCAGTATTTT.

The V gene is TRBV5-1, the J gene TRBJ1-2, with D uncertain. Germline lookup yields CDR1 SGHRS and CDR2 YFSETQ. The CDR3 length is 14 residues. Trimming pared 0 bases from V and 8 bases from J, leaving 14 bases between. The DNA of the CDR3 is TGCGCCAGCAGCTTGGGCGGGCAGGAGCAGGGCTACACCTTC. Its translation: CASSLGGQEQGYTF.

The chain carries TRBV19 and TRBJ2-1; 9 nucleotides match TRBD2. This CDR3 is built from 15 residues. The V gene end was trimmed by 5 bases and the J gene end by 6 bases; junction bases not matched to a gene: 8. Germline V lookup: CDR1 LNHDA, CDR2 SQIVND (reference sequence). CDR3 amino acids: CASSAPGTSFNEQFF. For the CDR3, the DNA is TGTGCCAGTAGTGCCCCAGGGACTAGCTTCAATGAGCAGTTCTTC.

The chain combines TRBV5-6 with TRBJ1-1; unclear D gene. Germline assignment: CDR1 SGHDT and CDR2 YYEEEE. V lost 3 bases and J lost 3, with 9 bases in between. This CDR3 region has 13 residues. The CDR3 is CASSYPGDTEAFF. The CDR3 DNA reads TGTGCCAGCAGCTACCCCGGGGACACTGAAGCTTTCTTT.

This rearrangement joins TRBV3-1 (or the pseudogene TRBV3-2) to TRBJ1-2; TRBD1 matches 7 bases. The length of the CDR3 is 14 residues. The germline gives CDR1 LGHDT, CDR2 YNNKEL (reference sequence). V was clipped by 4 bases and J by 4 bases; unmatched bases: 6. CDR3 loop: CASSPLTGTYGYTF. The CDR3 nucleotides read TGTGCCAGCAGCCCTCTGACAGGGACCTATGGCTACACCTTC.

The gene calls are TRBV5-1 and TRBJ2-7, with a weak D call TRBD2 (5 bases). Trimming took off 2 bases at V and 0 bases at J, with 12 bases between the two ends. The length of the CDR3 is 15 residues. CDR1 is SGHRS, CDR2 YFSETQ, per germline. The CDR3 sequence is CASSLAPGNSYEQYF. The CDR3 bases are TGCGCCAGCAGCTTAGCTCCCGGGAACTCCTACGAGCAGTACTTC.

This sequence joins TRBV12-3 or TRBV12-4 and TRBJ2-1; the D gene is possibly TRBD1 (5 bases). The CDR3 sequence is 12 residues long. With 6 bases removed from V and 4 bases from J, the gap between germline ends came to 7 bases. The CDR3, as DNA: TGTGCCAGCAGGCAGGGATACAATGAGCAGTTCTTC. It is translated as CASRQGYNEQFF.

This rearrangement joins TRBV3-1 (or the pseudogene TRBV3-2) to TRBJ2-7, with D possibly TRBD1 on 5 matching bases. CDR1 and CDR2 (germline): LGHDT, YNNKEL (reference sequence). The CDR3 contains 15 residues. Trimming shortened V by 0 bases and J by 6 bases, and 15 bases separated the two germline ends. In DNA form, the CDR3 reads TGTGCCAGCAGCCAAGATGGGGCAGGGATAGGCGAGCAGTACTTC. It specifies CASSQDGAGIGEQYF.

This sequence joins TRBV2 and TRBJ2-2; unclear D gene. CDR1 is SNHLY and CDR2 is FYNNEI in the germline V gene. CDR3 length: 14 amino acids. Trimming removed 3 bases at V and 6 bases at J, with 11 bases between. Written as DNA, the CDR3 is TGTGCCAGCAGTGAGGGCAGGTCCGCCGGGGAGCTGTTTTTT. It translates to CASSEGRSAGELFF.

The chain carries TRBV12-2 and TRBJ2-7; TRBD2, as called in the table, went unchecked against the DNA. TRBV12-2 represents a pseudogene. This CDR3 spans 16 amino acids. CDR3 coding DNA: TGTGCAAGTCGCTTAGAGGGTAGCGGGGGGGCCTACGAGCAGTACTTC. Encoded protein: CASRLEGSGGAYEQYF.

V is TRBV12-3 or TRBV12-4 and J is TRBJ1-4, with D perhaps TRBD1 (5 bases). Trimming took off 6 bases at V and 7 bases at J, with 12 bases between the two ends. This CDR3 is 13 amino acids long. CDR3 in DNA: TGTGCCAGCAGGGTCCGGGGGAGTGAAAAACTGTTTTTT. This codes for CASRVRGSEKLFF.

This clone was found a few times. The CDR3 DNA reads as TGCGCCAGCACCCCCAGGGCCCCCAAGGGCTCCTACGAGCAGTACTTC. Translated: CASTPRAPKGSYEQYF. The chain employs TRBV23-1 and TRBJ2-7; D is possibly TRBD1 (5 bases). TRBV23-1 falls under the ORF class, with uncertain function. The CDR3 has 16 amino acids. The V end lost 7 bases, the J end lost 0 bases, and 19 bases lay between the germline ends.

The CDR3 DNA sequence: TGTGCCAGCAGTTTCAACCAGGGAACGGGCTACACCTTC. It specifies CASSFNQGTGYTF. This rearrangement joins TRBV6-5 to TRBJ1-2; D perhaps matches TRBD1 (5 bases). CDR3 length equals 13 residues. V lost 4 bases and J lost 8, with 14 bases in between. CDR1 MNHEY and CDR2 SVGAGI come from the germline V gene.

J is TRBJ2-7 and V is TRBV5-4; 7 bases agree with TRBD1. The V segment lost 0 bases and the J segment 3 bases; nucleotides outside the gene matches: 3. The CDR3 length is 14 residues. Germline V CDR1 and CDR2: SGHNT, YYREEE (reference sequence). The CDR3, as DNA: TGTGCCAGCAGCTTGGAACAGGGGCTCTACGAGCAGTACTTC. Protein: CASSLEQGLYEQYF.

The J gene is TRBJ1-2, the V gene TRBV7-2; 10 bases match TRBD1. The germline V gene encodes CDR1 SGHTA and CDR2 FQGNSA. Trimming removed 5 bases from V and 5 bases from J; junction bases left unmatched: 8. The length of the CDR3 is 15 residues. CDR3 region: CASSPRTGGLYGYTF. CDR3 bases: TGTGCCAGCAGCCCCAGGACAGGGGGGCTTTATGGCTACACCTTC.

This clone was found a few times. The chain employs TRBV6-1 and TRBJ1-6, with 11 bases fitting TRBD1. CDR1 is MNHNS, CDR2 SASEGT, per germline. V lost 3 bases and J lost 10; bases outside the gene matches: 5. The CDR3 totals 15 residues. CDR3 nucleotide sequence: TGTGCCAGCAGTGAGGGGACAGGGGGTTTCTCACCCCTCCACTTT. Protein sequence: CASSEGTGGFSPLHF.

The chain combines TRBV7-9 with TRBJ1-2; 10 bases agree with TRBD1. The V gene's germline CDR1 is SEHNR and CDR2 FQNEAQ (reference sequence). V shed 0 bases, J shed 2 bases, and the junction held 0 bases outside the gene matches. The CDR3 has 15 amino acids. The CDR3 protein is CASSLAGQGNYGYTF. The CDR3 region has the DNA TGTGCCAGCAGCTTAGCGGGACAGGGGAACTATGGCTACACCTTC.

This clone was seen only once. This rearrangement joins TRBV27 to TRBJ1-5, with D perhaps matching TRBD1 (6 bases). This CDR3 has 15 residues. Trimming stripped 2 bases from V and 4 bases from J, with 12 bases between. Germline V gene sequence: CDR1 MNHEY, CDR2 SMNVEV (reference sequence). This chain's CDR3 is CASSLVQGPNQPQHF. CDR3 bases: TGTGCCAGCAGTTTAGTTCAGGGGCCAAATCAGCCCCAGCATTTT.

This clone is a singleton in its sample. The rearrangement joins TRBV9 to TRBJ2-7, with a tentative D call TRBD2 (5 bases). The germline CDR1 and CDR2 sequences are SGDLS and YYNGEE. CDR3 length: 15 amino acids. Trimming took off 4 bases at V and 0 bases at J, with 14 bases between the two ends. The CDR3 sequence: CASSPTAATSYEQYF. The CDR3 bases are TGTGCCAGCAGCCCTACAGCGGCTACCTCCTACGAGCAGTACTTC. Full variable domain (missing parts from reference TRBV9 and TRBJ2-7): DSGVTQTPKHLITATGQRVTLRCSPRSGDLSVYWYQQSLDQGLQFLIQYYNGEERAKGNILERFSAQQFPDLHSELNLSSLELGDSALYFCASSPTAATSYEQYFGPGTRLTVT.

The V and J genes are TRBV20-1 and TRBJ2-5; the match to TRBD1 covers 8 bases. This CDR3 has 13 residues. V was pared by 6 bases and J by 3 bases, with 6 bases of the junction left unmatched. Germline V gene data show CDR1 as DFQATT and CDR2 as SNEGSKA (reference sequence). The CDR3 nucleotides read TGCAGTGCCAGTGGGACAGGAAAAGAGACCCAGTACTTC. Translation: CSASGTGKETQYF.

The chain is built from TRBV19 and TRBJ1-4; TRBD1 matches at 12 bases. This CDR3 region has 14 residues. Germline assignment: CDR1 LNHDA and CDR2 SQIVND (reference sequence). The V and J ends lost 6 bases and 7 bases, in that order; junction bases with no gene match: 3. The CDR3 region is CASSRDRGLEKLFF. Written as DNA, the CDR3 is TGTGCCAGTAGCCGGGACAGGGGGCTTGAAAAACTGTTTTTT.

The chain links TRBV3-1 (or the pseudogene TRBV3-2) to TRBJ1-3; weak D call: TRBD1 (5 bases). The germline V gene has CDR1 LGHDT and CDR2 YNNKEL (reference sequence). The CDR3 contains 16 residues. With 4 bases removed from V and 0 bases from J, the gap between germline ends came to 13 bases. CDR3 region: CASSPQGASSGNTIYF. The CDR3 bases are TGTGCCAGCAGCCCACAAGGGGCAAGCTCTGGAAACACCATATATTTT.

The chain carries TRBV6-5 and TRBJ1-6; unclear D gene. In germline, CDR1 is MNHEY, CDR2 SVGAGI. Trimming took off 7 bases at V and 10 bases at J, with 11 bases between the two ends. The CDR3 length is 12 residues. This CDR3 is CASKFGESPLHF. CDR3 sequence (DNA): TGTGCCAGCAAATTCGGAGAGTCACCCCTCCACTTT.

The rearrangement joins TRBV7-8 to TRBJ1-2; 7 positions agree with TRBD1. Germline V gives CDR1 SGHVS, CDR2 FQNEAQ. J lost 4 bases, V lost 5 bases, and 19 bases had no gene match. CDR3 length: 18 residues. The CDR3 DNA reads TGTGCCAGCAGCCTCAGGTCACAGGGGTCTCACACCCCCTATGGCTACACCTTC. Translated, it gives CASSLRSQGSHTPYGYTF.

In this sample, this clone turned up once. V and J are TRBV11-2 and TRBJ2-1, with 9 bases lining up with TRBD2. The germline CDR1 and CDR2 sequences are SGHAT and FQNNGV. The CDR3 covers 16 residues. The V and J ends lost 5 bases and 7 bases, in that order; junction bases with no gene match: 12. The CDR3 nucleotides are TGTGCCAGCAGCGGTTATAGCGGGGGCTCACATAATGAGCAGTTCTTC. It specifies CASSGYSGGSHNEQFF.

This rearrangement joins TRBV12-5 to TRBJ2-1; 8 bases agree with TRBD1. The CDR3 has 16 amino acids. Germline CDR1 and CDR2: LGHNT and FRNRAP. The ends lost 0 bases at V and 6 bases at J; junction bases unmatched: 7. CDR3: CASGLVLGTGGNEQFF. For the CDR3, the DNA is TGTGCTAGTGGTTTGGTACTGGGGACAGGAGGCAATGAGCAGTTCTTC.

The chain combines TRBV5-1 with TRBJ2-3, with 8 positions matching TRBD2. Germline CDR1 reads SGHRS; CDR2 reads YFSETQ. The CDR3 has 15 amino acids. After removal of 4 bases from V and 0 bases from J, the junction contained 4 bases not matched to a gene. CDR3 DNA: TGCGCCAGCAGCCAGTTAGCGGGGAGCACAGATACGCAGTATTTT. This sequence encodes CASSQLAGSTDTQYF.

The CDR3 nucleotides read TGCGCCAGCAGCTTCCGGGGGGGCCAATACGAGCAGTACTTC. Translation: CASSFRGGQYEQYF. The chain joins TRBV5-1 to TRBJ2-7; 8 positions match TRBD2. This CDR3 contains 14 residues. The germline gives CDR1 SGHRS, CDR2 YFSETQ. V gave up 2 bases and J gave up 4 bases; unmatched junction bases: 5.

The sample holds one count of this clone. This chain joins TRBV19 and TRBJ1-2; D uncertain. V lost 3 bases and J 2 bases, leaving 10 bases between the germline ends. The CDR3 contains 14 residues. Germline assignment: CDR1 LNHDA and CDR2 SQIVND (reference sequence). The CDR3 spells CASSISVVNYGYTF. CDR3 bases: TGTGCCAGTAGTATTAGTGTCGTCAACTATGGCTACACCTTC.